This is a list of T cell receptor beta chains from one sample in a study of Ad26.COV2.S vaccination and SARS-CoV-2 variants. This table comes from immunoSEQ multiplex PCR, and its TCRdb copy is limited to in-frame clones, with some not included. The repertoire holds approximately 280,000 clones, 87% seen once, with under 4% in the top ten. The material sequenced was peripheral blood, taken in a trial of Ad26.COV2.S vaccine versus placebo. These receptor sequences come from a person between 18 and 65 years old who received the Ad26.COV2.S COVID-19 vaccine or a placebo. The CDR3 runs from the conserved cysteine through the conserved F or W. D genes are given only for firm matches. The size of a clone is reported for some rows only, either as once, few or many, or as a class for expanded clones.

cdr3_nt	cdr3_aa	d_call	v_call	clone_size	j_call
TGTGCCAGCAGCCCCCGTATGAGCGATACCCTATGGAATGAGCAGTTCTTC	CASSPRMSDTLWNEQFF	NA	TRBV5-6	NA	TRBJ2-1
TGTGCCAGCAGCTTATCCAGGACTAGCGGGAGTCTCGACCCCGGGGAGCTGTTTTTT	CASSLSRTSGSLDPGELFF	TRBD2	TRBV11-2	NA	TRBJ2-2
TGTGCCAGCAGCGTAGGTCCTAGCGGGAGGAGACCAGATACGCAGTATTTT	CASSVGPSGRRPDTQYF	TRBD2	TRBV9	NA	TRBJ2-3
TGCGCCAGCAGCTTGGGTGGCGGGAACCCCTCACGGGCCAACGTCCTGACTTTC	CASSLGGGNPSRANVLTF	NA	TRBV5-1	NA	TRBJ2-6
TGTGCCAGCAGCATCGAGTCCCGGACGAACACTGAAGCTTTCTTT	CASSIESRTNTEAFF	NA	TRBV7-8	NA	TRBJ1-1
TGTGCCAGCAGTTTGGATAGGGGATACGAGCAGTACTTC	CASSLDRGYEQYF	NA	TRBV27	NA	TRBJ2-7
TGTGCCATCAGAGCCGGGACAGGGGATTGGGGCTACACCTTC	CAIRAGTGDWGYTF	TRBD1	TRBV10-3	NA	TRBJ1-2
TGTGCCAGCAGCTTGGGTCCCTCTGGAAACACCATATATTTT	CASSLGPSGNTIYF	NA	TRBV5-5	once	TRBJ1-3
TGTGCCAGCAGGTACACAGGGAACACTGAAGCTTTCTTT	CASRYTGNTEAFF	NA	TRBV2	NA	TRBJ1-1
TGCGCCAGCAGCCCGGCCGGGGAAAGGCCCCAGCATTTT	CASSPAGERPQHF	NA	TRBV5-1	NA	TRBJ1-5